One and the same sample provided the 5 T cell receptor beta chains below, sequenced in a study of T-cell reconstitution after alpha-beta-depleted transplantation in children. Molecular barcoding with unique molecular identifiers was used for the TCRbeta library. In TCRdb, the PCR reads were re-called with MiXCR into one record per CDR3 protein. The table records 400,000 to 500,000 distinct CDR3 sequences, roughly 11% of them present only once. This specimen consisted of PBMCs from the stem cell graft donor, obtained from the stem cell graft. The receptors were gathered from a human donor who donated a stem cell graft to a child with acute myeloid leukemia.

About this clonotype: A read error may produce the germline difference seen at one junction end. The V call is TRBV7-2, the J call TRBJ2-3; the D gene is possibly TRBD1 (6 bases). Germline values: CDR1 SGHTA, CDR2 FQGNSA. CDR3 size: 13 residues. CDR3 bases: TGTGCCAGCGGACAGATGAGCACAGCTACGCAGTATTTT. This codes for CASGQMSTATQYF.

The table lists this clonotype with a few counts. The genes are TRBV5-6 and TRBJ1-2; D gene unclear. V lost 1 base and J 4 bases, leaving 14 bases between the germline ends. The CDR3 extends over 15 amino acids. The germline V gene has CDR1 SGHDT and CDR2 YYEEEE. In DNA form, the CDR3 reads TGTGCCAGCAGCTTGAGTCTAGGAAGCAGCTATGGCTACACCTTC. It is translated as CASSLSLGSSYGYTF.

This clonotype was seen only a few times. The chain employs TRBV15 and TRBJ2-2, with D possibly matching TRBD1 (5 bases). Trimming cost V 2 bases and J 6 bases, with 13 bases left between them. CDR3 length: 15 residues. Germline CDR1 LNHNV, CDR2 YYDKDF (reference sequence). The DNA of the CDR3 is TGTGCCACCAGCAGATTTCAGGGTCAGGCCGGGGAGCTGTTTTTT. Protein product: CATSRFQGQAGELFF.

This clonotype was seen repeatedly, ten times or more. This chain uses TRBV5-1 with TRBJ1-1, with unresolved D. Per the germline V gene, CDR1 is SGHRS and CDR2 is YFSETQ. Trimming pared 0 bases from V and 5 bases from J, leaving 8 bases between. CDR3 size: 13 residues. The CDR3 DNA sequence: TGCGCCAGCAGCTTGGTTGGACCTACTGAAGCTTTCTTT. Its protein product is CASSLVGPTEAFF. Looking up the rest from reference TRBV5-1 and TRBJ1-1 gives the full variable domain: KAGVTQTPRYLIKTRGQQVTLSCSPISGHRSVSWYQQTPGQGLQFLFEYFSETQRNKGNFPGRFSGRQFSNSRSEMNVSTLELGDSALYLCASSLVGPTEAFFGQGTRLTVV.

The chain combines TRBV20-1 with TRBJ2-3; 8 positions agree with TRBD1. The trim removed 5 bases at V and 3 bases at J, leaving 4 bases unmatched. The germline V gene encodes CDR1 DFQATT and CDR2 SNEGSKA (reference sequence). This CDR3 has 13 residues. CDR3 DNA sequence: TGCAGTGCTGGACAGGGTCGAACAGATACGCAGTATTTT. Protein product: CSAGQGRTDTQYF.